This TCR beta chain comes out of a study of T cells in Graves' hyperthyroidism and ophthalmopathy (dated by TCRdb to the late 2010s). For context, the study as a whole: Peripheral blood was collected at initial diagnosis, before any treatment. TCR V-J signatures able to tell the groups apart were searched for in a discovery cohort of more than 90 patients, of whom more than 40 had Graves' ophthalmopathy and more than 55 had stable Graves' hyperthyroidism. Prospective prediction of ophthalmopathy was tested in an independent validation cohort consisting of some 20 hyperthyroidism patients and over 15 patients who later progressed to ophthalmopathy. For training and testing, the 95 to 100 patients in the discovery cohort were randomly divided in a 7:3 ratio. In addition, the study compared T-cell repertoires in thyroid tissue and in blood from about 6 Graves' hyperthyroidism patients. After sampling, hyperthyroidism patients received methimazole starting at 30 mg daily, and ophthalmopathy patients received high-dose intravenous methylprednisolone. The paper reports TCR Vbeta CDR3 sequencing of some 140 peripheral blood samples: under 45 ophthalmopathy, around 80 hyperthyroidism and approximately 17 progressor patients.

The TCR beta CDR3 regions were amplified from the RNA transcripts. The first round of RT-PCR for the TCR CDR3 was performed with the HTBI primer set and the Qiagen OneStep RT-PCR kit. Libraries were constructed in a second round of multiplex PCR, after which size selection and purification were performed. Sequencing of the libraries was done on an Illumina HiSeq2000 using paired-end 100 bp reads. In the paper's pipeline: SOAPnuke was used to process the raw data, throwing out any read that contained adapters or uncalled bases, had a mean Phred below 15, or lacked an exact constant-primer or identifier match. COPE v1.2.5 was used to merge the high-quality paired reads, and each unique nucleotide sequence was defined as a clonotype. MiTCR v1.1 was used to align clonotypes to the IMGT TRBV, TRBD and TRBJ reference segments. Analysis was restricted to V-J combinations with a frequency above 0.0001, which covered roughly 99% of repertoires. The TCS score was defined as the ratio of F50 (clonal expansion) to E x V (chaos), calculated using BLOSUM62-based TCRdist between CDR3 peptides within each V-J. Welch's t-statistics and random forest reduced 500 to 550 V-J features to 13, which were used in a naive Bayes classifier (R e1071). The similarity between thyroid and blood repertoires was quantified using the Morisita-Horn index. Starting from the raw public reads, TCRdb applied fastp trimming at Q25, assembled clones with MiXCR and retained in-frame beta chains. Every CDR3 protein is listed once, alongside the most common genes and DNA of its rows. These V and J calls originate from TCRdb's pipeline instead of the authors' own analysis. The sample data list 750,000 to 950,000 distinct CDR3 sequences, and around 38% of these were observed just once. The ten largest account for more than 7% of the sample.

With respect to this clonotype: The antigen it binds to is not known. Nothing much larger sits one base from this clone, and base qualities are not available.

A patient counted as having stable Graves' hyperthyroidism if no progression to ophthalmopathy occurred over 18 months of follow-up. Hyperthyroidism patients were newly diagnosed, had a disease duration of under 2 months, and were aged 18 to 65 years. The study excluded patients with uncontrolled infections, other autoimmune diseases, pregnancy or lactation. Diagnoses were based on clinical symptoms, serum thyroxine and TRAb, thyroid ultrasound and orbital computed tomography. PBMCs were separated from roughly 9.3 ml of fresh peripheral blood using Ficoll-Paque density gradient centrifugation. Total RNA was extracted with Trizol reagent, and quality was checked on an Agilent 2100 Bioanalyzer. Study-wide conclusions, independent of this receptor: In validation, progression to ophthalmopathy was predicted by the model with roughly 71% sensitivity and nearly 75% specificity, a median of approximately 6.5 months before onset. Most expanded thyroid clonotypes (frequency above 0.001) were also found in blood, which suggests that blood repertoires may mirror thyroid immune responses. No statistical method was used to fix the sample size in advance, and group allocation was not hidden from the investigators. Ophthalmopathy was separated from stable hyperthyroidism by a 13 V-J signature model, with about 86% sensitivity and 81% to 82% specificity obtained in cross-validation and 80%/75% obtained in testing.

Taken from cysteine to phenylalanine, the CDR3 has 13 residues. The retained sequence is limited to the CDR3, 39 bases, with the frame set at the first base. Trimming costs V 8 bases and J 3 bases, and their ends lie 16 bases apart. The germline V gene (reference sequence) specifies DFQATT as CDR1 and SNEGSKA as CDR2. The rearranged chain carries TRBV20-1 and TRBJ1-1; the D segment cannot be called with confidence. This receptor was obtained from a man in his late teens or twenties with Graves' hyperthyroidism. Sequencing input: blood. The DNA reads TGCAGTTCCCGTAAAGGAGGAGACACTGAAGCTTTCTTT. Its translation reads: CSSRKGGDTEAFF.